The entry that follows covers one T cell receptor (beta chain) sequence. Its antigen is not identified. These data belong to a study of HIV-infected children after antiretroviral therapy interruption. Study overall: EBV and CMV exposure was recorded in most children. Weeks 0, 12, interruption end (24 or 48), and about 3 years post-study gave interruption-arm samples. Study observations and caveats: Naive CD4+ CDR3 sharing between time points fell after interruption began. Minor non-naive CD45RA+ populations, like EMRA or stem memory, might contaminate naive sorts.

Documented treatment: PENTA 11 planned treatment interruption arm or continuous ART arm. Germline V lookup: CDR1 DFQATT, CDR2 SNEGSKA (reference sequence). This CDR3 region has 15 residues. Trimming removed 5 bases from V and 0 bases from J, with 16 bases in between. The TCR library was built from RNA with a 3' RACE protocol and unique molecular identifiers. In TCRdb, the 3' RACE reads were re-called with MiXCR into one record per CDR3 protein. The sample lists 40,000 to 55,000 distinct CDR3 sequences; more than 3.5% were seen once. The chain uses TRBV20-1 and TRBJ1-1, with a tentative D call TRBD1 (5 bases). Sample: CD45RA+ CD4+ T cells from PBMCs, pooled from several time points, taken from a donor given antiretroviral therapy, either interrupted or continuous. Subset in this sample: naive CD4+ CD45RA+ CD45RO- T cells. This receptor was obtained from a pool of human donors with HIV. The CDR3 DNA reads TGCAGTGCTCGGGGTGGTGGGGGGGTGAACACTGAAGCTTTCTTT. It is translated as CSARGGGGVNTEAFF.